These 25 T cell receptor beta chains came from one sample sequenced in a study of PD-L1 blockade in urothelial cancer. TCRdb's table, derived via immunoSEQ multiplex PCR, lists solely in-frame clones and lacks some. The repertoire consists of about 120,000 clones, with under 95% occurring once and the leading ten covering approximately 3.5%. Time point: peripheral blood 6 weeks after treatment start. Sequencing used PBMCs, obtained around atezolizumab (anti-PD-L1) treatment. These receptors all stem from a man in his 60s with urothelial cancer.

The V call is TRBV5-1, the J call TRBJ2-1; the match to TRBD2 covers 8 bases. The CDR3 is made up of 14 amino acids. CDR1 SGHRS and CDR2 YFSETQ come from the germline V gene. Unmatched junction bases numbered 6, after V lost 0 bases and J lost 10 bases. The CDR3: CASSLGGLVWEQFF. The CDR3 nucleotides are TGCGCCAGCAGCTTGGGGGGACTAGTATGGGAGCAGTTCTTC.

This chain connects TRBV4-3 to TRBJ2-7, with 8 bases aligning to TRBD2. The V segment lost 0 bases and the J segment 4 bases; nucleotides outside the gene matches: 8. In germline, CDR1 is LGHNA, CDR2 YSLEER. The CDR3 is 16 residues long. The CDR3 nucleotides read TGCGCCAGCAGCCAAGATCGGAGCGGGGGACCATACGAGCAGTACTTC. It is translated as CASSQDRSGGPYEQYF.

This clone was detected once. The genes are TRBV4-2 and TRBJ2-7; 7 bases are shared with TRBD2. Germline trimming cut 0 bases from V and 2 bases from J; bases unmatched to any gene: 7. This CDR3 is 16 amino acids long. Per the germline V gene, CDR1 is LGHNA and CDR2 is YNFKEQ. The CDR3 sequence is CASSQDAGGSAYEQYF. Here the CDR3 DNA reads TGTGCCAGCAGCCAAGATGCGGGCGGGAGCGCCTACGAGCAGTACTTC.

For the CDR3, the DNA is TGTGCCAGCAGCCAAGCCGACAGGGTCAGCTCCTACGAGCAGTACTTC. It specifies CASSQADRVSSYEQYF. The chain joins TRBV4-2 to TRBJ2-7; 7 nucleotides align to TRBD1. The germline V gene has CDR1 LGHNA and CDR2 YNFKEQ. J was trimmed by 0 bases and V by 1 base; bases with no gene match: 6. This CDR3 comprises 16 residues.

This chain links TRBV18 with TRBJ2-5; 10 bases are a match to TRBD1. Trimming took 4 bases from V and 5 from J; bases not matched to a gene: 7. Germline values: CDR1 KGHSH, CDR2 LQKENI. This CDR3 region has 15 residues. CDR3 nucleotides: TGTGCCAGCTCACTACGACAGGGGGCGGAGGAGACCCAGTACTTC. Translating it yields CASSLRQGAEETQYF.

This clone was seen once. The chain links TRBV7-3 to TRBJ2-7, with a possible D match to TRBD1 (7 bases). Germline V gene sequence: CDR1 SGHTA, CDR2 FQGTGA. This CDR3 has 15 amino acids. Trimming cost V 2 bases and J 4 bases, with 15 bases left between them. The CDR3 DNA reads TGTGCCAGCAGCTTAGGAGGGGACAGCTCTTACGAGCAGTACTTC. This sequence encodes CASSLGGDSSYEQYF.

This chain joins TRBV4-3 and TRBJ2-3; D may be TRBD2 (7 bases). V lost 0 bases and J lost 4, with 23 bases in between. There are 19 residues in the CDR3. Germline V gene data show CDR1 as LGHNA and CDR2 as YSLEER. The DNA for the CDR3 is TGCGCCAGCAGCCAAGATTTAAGGGGGGCCAGCGGGAACCCAGATACGCAGTATTTT. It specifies CASSQDLRGASGNPDTQYF.

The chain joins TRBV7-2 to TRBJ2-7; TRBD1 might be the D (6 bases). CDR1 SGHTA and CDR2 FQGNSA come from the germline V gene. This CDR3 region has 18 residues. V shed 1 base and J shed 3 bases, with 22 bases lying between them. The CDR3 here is CASSLDPPQTGRYYEQYF. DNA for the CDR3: TGTGCCAGCAGCTTAGACCCCCCCCAGACAGGCCGATACTACGAGCAGTACTTC.

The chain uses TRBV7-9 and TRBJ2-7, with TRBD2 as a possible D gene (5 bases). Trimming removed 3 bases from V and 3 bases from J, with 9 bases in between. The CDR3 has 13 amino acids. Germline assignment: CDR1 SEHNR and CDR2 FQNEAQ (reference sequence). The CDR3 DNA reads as TGTGCCAGCAGCTTGGACGGACTCTACGAGCAGTACTTC. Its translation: CASSLDGLYEQYF.

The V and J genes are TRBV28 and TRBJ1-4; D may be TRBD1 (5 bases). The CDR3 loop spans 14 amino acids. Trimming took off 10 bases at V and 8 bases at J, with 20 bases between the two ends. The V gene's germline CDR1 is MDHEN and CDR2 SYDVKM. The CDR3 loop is CATIEGEAGEKLFF. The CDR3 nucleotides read TGTGCCACCATCGAAGGGGAGGCGGGCGAAAAACTGTTTTTT. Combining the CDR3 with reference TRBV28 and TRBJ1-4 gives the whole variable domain DVKVTQSSRYLVKRTGEKVFLECVQDMDHENMFWYRQDPGLGLRLIYFSYDVKMKEKGDIPEGYSVSREKKERFSLILESASTNQTSMYLCATIEGEAGEKLFFGSGTQLSVL.

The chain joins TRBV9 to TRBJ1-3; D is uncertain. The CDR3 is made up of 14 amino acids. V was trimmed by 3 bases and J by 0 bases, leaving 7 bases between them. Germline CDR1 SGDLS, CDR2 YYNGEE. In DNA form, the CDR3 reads TGTGCCAGCAGCGACTTACGCTCTGGAAACACCATATATTTT. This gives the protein CASSDLRSGNTIYF. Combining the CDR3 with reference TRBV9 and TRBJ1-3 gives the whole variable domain DSGVTQTPKHLITATGQRVTLRCSPRSGDLSVYWYQQSLDQGLQFLIQYYNGEERAKGNILERFSAQQFPDLHSELNLSSLELGDSALYFCASSDLRSGNTIYFGEGSWLTVV.

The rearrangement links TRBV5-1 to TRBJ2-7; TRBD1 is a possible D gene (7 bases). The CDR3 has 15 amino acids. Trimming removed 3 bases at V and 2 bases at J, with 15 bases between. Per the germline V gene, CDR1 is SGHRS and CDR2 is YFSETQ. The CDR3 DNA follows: TGCGCCAGCAGCTCCGGGCCAGGGGGGACCTACGAGCAGTACTTC. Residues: CASSSGPGGTYEQYF.

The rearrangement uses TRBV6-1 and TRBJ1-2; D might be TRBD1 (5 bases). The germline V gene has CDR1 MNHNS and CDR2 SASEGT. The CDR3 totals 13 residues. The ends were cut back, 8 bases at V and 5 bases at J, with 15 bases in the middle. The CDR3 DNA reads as TGTGCCAGCTCAAGCTGGGGGGGTTATGGCTACACCTTC. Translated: CASSSWGGYGYTF.

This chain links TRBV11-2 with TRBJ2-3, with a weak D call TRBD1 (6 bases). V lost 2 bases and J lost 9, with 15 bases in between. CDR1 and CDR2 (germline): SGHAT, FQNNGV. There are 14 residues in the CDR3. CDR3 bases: TGTGCCAGCAGCTTAAGTGGGGGCCGCTGGACGCAGTATTTT. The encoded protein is CASSLSGGRWTQYF.

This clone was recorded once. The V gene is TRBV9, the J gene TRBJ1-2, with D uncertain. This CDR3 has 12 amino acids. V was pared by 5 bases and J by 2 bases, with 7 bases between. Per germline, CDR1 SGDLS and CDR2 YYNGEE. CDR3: CASSAVNYGYTF. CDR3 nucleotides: TGTGCCAGCAGTGCAGTGAACTATGGCTACACCTTC.

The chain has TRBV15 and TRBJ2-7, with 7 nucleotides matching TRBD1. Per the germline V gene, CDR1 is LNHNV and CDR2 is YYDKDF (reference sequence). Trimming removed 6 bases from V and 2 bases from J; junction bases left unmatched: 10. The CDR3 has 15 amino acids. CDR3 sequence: CATSPQTGYTYEQYF. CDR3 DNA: TGTGCCACCAGTCCGCAGACAGGGTACACCTACGAGCAGTACTTC.

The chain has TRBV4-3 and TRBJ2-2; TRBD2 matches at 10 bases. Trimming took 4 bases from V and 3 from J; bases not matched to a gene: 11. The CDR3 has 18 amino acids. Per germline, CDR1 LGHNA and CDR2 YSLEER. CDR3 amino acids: CASSPSPSGRKYTGELFF. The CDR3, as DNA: TGCGCCAGCAGCCCGAGCCCTAGCGGGAGAAAGTACACCGGGGAGCTGTTTTTT.

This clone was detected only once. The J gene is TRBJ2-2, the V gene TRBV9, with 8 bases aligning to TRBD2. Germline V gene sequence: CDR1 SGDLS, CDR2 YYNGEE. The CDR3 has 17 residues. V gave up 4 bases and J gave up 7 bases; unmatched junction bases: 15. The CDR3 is CASSFSGTRHRNGELFF. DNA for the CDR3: TGTGCCAGCAGCTTTTCCGGGACTAGACATAGGAACGGGGAGCTGTTTTTT.

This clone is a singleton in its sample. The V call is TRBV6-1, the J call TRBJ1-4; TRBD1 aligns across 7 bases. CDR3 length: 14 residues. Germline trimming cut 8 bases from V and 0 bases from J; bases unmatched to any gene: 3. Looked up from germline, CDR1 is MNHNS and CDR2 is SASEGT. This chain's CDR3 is CASATGATNEKLFF. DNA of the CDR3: TGTGCCAGCGCAACAGGGGCAACTAATGAAAAACTGTTTTTT.

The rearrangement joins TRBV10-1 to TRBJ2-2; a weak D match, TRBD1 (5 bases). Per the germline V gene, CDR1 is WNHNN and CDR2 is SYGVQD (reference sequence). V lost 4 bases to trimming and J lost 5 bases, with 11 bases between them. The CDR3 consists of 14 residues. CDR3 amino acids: CASSALTVTGELFF. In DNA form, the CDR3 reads TGCGCCAGCAGTGCATTGACAGTAACCGGGGAGCTGTTTTTT.

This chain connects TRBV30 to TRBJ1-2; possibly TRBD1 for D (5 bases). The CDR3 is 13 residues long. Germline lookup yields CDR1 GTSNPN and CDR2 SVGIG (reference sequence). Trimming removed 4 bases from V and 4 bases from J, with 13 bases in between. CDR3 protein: CAWNPGGAYGYTF. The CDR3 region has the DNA TGTGCCTGGAATCCTGGAGGGGCCTATGGCTACACCTTC.

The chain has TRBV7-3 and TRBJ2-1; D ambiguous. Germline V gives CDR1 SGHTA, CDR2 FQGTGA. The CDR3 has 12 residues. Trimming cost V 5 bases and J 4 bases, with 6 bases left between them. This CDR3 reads CASSTRYNEQFF. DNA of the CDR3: TGTGCCAGCAGCACACGTTACAATGAGCAGTTCTTC.

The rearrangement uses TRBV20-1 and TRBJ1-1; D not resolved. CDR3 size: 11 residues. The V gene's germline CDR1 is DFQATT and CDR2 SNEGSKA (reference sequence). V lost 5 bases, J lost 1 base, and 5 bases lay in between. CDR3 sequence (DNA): TGCAGTGCTGCCGGGAACACTGAAGCTTTCTTT. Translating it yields CSAAGNTEAFF.

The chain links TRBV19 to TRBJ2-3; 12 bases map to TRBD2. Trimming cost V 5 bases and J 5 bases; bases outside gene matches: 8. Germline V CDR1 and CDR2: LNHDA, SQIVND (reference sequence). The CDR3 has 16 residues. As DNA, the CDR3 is TGTGCCAGTAGTCCCGAGACTAGCGGGAGAGGAGATACGCAGTATTTT. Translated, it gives CASSPETSGRGDTQYF.

CDR3 amino acids: CASSTGECYTF. In DNA, the CDR3 is TGTGCCAGCAGCACAGGGGAATGCTACACCTTC. V and J are TRBV7-6 and TRBJ1-2; 7 positions match TRBD1. V lost 5 bases to trimming and J lost 9 bases; unmatched junction nucleotides: 3. Germline-derived CDR1 and CDR2 are SGHVS and FNYEAQ. The CDR3 sequence is 11 residues long.